The T cell receptor (beta chain) under discussion was sequenced for a study of spatial heterogeneity in lung cancer. Overall study context: Averaged across combinations, each unique TCR and UMI pairing appeared more than ten times in raw reads, which were uncorrected.

V was shortened by 8 bases and J by 1 base, with 16 bases between the two germline ends. Looked up from germline, CDR1 is SQVTM and CDR2 is ANQGSEA. CDR3 length: 14 residues. Time point in this sample: sample taken at primary tumor resection. Whole RNA from tumor, nontumor lung or frozen PBMC was sequenced unsorted. Around 68 TRACERx patients with early, untreated non-small cell lung cancer donated samples. General study findings and limits: The study found ubiquitous expanded tumor TCRs in blood more at resection than follow-up.

TCR cDNA molecules each had a unique molecular identifier. TCRdb re-analysed the 5' RACE reads in MiXCR, keeping a single row per CDR3 protein. The data hold about 2,200 distinct CDR3 sequences, with less than 20% observed a single time. On this clonotype: Its antigen is unknown.

Sequencing used PBMCs, obtained at surgery. The clonotype comes from a male donor with early-stage non-small cell lung cancer. This sequence joins TRBV29-1 and TRBJ2-3; either TRBD1 or TRBD2 may fit D (6 bases each). This CDR3 is CSSTGAWRTDTQYF. The CDR3 bases are TGCAGCTCGACGGGGGCCTGGCGCACAGATACGCAGTATTTT.